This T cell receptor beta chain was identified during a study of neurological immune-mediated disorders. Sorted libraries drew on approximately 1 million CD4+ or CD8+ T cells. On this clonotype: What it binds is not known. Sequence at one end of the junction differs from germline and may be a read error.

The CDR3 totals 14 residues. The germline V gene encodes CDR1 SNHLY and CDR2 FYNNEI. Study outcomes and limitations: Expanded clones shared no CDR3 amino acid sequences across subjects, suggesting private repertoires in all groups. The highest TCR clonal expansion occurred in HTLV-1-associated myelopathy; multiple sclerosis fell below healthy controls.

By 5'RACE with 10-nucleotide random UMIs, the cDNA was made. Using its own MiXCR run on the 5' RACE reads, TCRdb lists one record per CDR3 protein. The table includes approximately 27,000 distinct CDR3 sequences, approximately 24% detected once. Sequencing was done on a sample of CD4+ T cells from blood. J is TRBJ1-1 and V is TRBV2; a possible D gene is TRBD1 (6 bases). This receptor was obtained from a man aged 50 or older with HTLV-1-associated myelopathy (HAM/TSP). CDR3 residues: CARSGVQGTTEAFF. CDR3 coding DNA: TGTGCCAGAAGTGGGGTCCAGGGGACCACTGAAGCTTTCTTT.